Described below is a single T cell receptor (beta chain) sequence and its context. These data come from a study of blood T cell repertoires in COVID-19. The wider study: Samples representing acute and convalescent COVID-19 were sourced from the United States, Italy and Spain. PBMCs, B-cell-depleted T cells, or T cells were the source of the cDNA or gDNA that made up the material.

Original data processing: Reference gene primer amplification gave nucleated cell count estimates. Assay used: immunoSEQ multiplex PCR; TCRdb lists only in-frame clones, some missing. V, J and clone size are those of that table, while D and trimming were read from the DNA. Of roughly 280,000 clones detected, 88% appear once; the ten largest clones hold about 11%. This CDR3 has 14 amino acids. Per the germline V gene, CDR1 is MGHDK and CDR2 is SYGVNS. Trimming removed 8 bases from V and 5 bases from J; junction bases left unmatched: 2. Seattle patient enrollment occurred during active infection, with longitudinal follow-up thereafter.

The sequenced sample consisted of peripheral blood. The sequence derives from a woman aged 25-40 years with COVID-19, enrolled during active disease. This chain connects TRBV25-1 to TRBJ1-6; 11 nucleotides align to TRBD1. CDR3 sequence: CASGQGAHNSPLHF. The DNA of the CDR3 is TGTGCCAGCGGACAGGGGGCCCATAATTCACCCCTCCACTTT.